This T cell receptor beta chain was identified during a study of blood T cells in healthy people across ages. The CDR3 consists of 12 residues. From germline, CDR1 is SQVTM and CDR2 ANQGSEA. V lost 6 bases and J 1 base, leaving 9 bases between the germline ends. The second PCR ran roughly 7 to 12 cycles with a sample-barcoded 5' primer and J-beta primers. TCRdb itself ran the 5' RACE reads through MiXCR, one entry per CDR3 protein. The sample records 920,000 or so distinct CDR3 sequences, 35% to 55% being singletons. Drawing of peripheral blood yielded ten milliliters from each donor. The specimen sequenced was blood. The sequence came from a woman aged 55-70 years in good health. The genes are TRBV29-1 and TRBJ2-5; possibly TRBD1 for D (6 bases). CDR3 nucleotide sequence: TGCAGCGTCGGACAGTCCCAAGAGACCCAGTACTTC. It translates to CSVGQSQETQYF.